This TCR beta chain originates from a study of post-analysis software for immune sequencing data. Study background: Progressive-relapsing, secondary progressive and relapsing-remitting multiple sclerosis were among the disease courses included. Notes on the study in general: Compared with controls, patients showed significantly lower normalized Chao1 diversity. Among about 5 TRBV segments more frequent in patients than controls were TRBV5-6, TRBV5-1 and TRBV20-1.

Prepared TCR beta cDNA libraries contained unique molecular identifiers. MiXCR, applied by TCRdb to the PCR reads, yields one record per CDR3 protein. The repertoire holds roughly 800,000 distinct CDR3 sequences, with about half as singletons. J gave up 0 bases and V 5 bases, and 4 bases lay outside the gene matches. This CDR3 region has 16 residues. The germline V gene has CDR1 SGHVS and CDR2 FNYEAQ. This clonotype came up many times. What it recognizes is unknown. The TCR was taken from a girl aged 10 to 17 with multiple sclerosis. The chain carries TRBV7-6 and TRBJ2-3; 11 positions match TRBD2. The source material was blood. For the CDR3, the DNA is TGTGCCAGCAGCCCGTTAGCGGGAGGGAGCACAGATACGCAGTATTTT. Translating it yields CASSPLAGGSTDTQYF.